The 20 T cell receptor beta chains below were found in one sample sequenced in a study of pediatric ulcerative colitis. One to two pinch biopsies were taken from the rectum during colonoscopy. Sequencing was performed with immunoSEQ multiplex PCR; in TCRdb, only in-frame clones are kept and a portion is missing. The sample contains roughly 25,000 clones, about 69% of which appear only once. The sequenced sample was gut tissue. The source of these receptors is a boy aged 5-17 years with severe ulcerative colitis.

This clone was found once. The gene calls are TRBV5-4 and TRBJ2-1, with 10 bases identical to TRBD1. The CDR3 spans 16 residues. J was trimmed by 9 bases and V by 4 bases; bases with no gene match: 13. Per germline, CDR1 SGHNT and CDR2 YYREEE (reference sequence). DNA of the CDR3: TGTGCCAGCAGCAATCCTACCGGGACAGGGGCGGGTGAGCAGTTCTTC. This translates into CASSNPTGTGAGEQFF.

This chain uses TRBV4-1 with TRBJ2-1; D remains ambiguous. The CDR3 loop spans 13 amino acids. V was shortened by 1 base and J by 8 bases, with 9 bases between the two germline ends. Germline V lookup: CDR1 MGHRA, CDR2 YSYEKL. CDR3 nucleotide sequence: TGCGCCAGCAGCCAAGCGTTAGCCTATGAGCAGTTCTTC. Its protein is CASSQALAYEQFF.

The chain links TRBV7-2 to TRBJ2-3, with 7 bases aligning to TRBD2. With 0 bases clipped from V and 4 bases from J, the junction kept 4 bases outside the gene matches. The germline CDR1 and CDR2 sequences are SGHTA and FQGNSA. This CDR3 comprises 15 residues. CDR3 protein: CASSLAGGPADTQYF. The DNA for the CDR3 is TGTGCCAGCAGCTTAGCGGGAGGGCCGGCAGATACGCAGTATTTT. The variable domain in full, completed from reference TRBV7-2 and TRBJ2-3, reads GAGVSQSPSNKVTEKGKDVELRCDPISGHTALYWYRQSLGQGLEFLIYFQGNSAPDKSGLPSDRFSAERTGGSVSTLTIQRTQQEDSAVYLCASSLAGGPADTQYFGPGTRLTVL.

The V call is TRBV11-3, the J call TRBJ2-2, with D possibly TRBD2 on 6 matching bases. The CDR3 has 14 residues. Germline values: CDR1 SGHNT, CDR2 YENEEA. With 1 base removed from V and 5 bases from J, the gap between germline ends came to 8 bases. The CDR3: CASSLVGGTGELFF. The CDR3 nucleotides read TGTGCCAGCAGCTTAGTTGGAGGGACCGGGGAGCTGTTTTTT.

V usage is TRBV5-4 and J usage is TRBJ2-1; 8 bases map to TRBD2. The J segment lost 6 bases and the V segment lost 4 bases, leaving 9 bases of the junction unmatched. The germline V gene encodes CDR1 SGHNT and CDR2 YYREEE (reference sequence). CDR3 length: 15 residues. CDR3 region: CASSAPGRGSNEQFF. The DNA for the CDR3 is TGTGCCAGCAGCGCCCCCGGGAGGGGTAGCAATGAGCAGTTCTTC.

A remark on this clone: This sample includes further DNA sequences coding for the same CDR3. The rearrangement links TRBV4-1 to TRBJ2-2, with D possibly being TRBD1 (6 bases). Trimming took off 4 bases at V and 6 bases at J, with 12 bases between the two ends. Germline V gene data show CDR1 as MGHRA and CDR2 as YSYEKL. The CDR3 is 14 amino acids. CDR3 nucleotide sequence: TGCGCCAGCAGCCCAATGACAGGTCCCGGGGAGCTGTTTTTT. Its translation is CASSPMTGPGELFF.

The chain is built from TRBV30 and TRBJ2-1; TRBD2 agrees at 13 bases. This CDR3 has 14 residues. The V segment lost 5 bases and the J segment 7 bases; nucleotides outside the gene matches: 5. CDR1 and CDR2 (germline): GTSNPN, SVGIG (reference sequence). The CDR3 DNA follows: TGTGCCTGGGCCGGGACTAGCGGGGCTAATGAGCAGTTCTTC. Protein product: CAWAGTSGANEQFF.

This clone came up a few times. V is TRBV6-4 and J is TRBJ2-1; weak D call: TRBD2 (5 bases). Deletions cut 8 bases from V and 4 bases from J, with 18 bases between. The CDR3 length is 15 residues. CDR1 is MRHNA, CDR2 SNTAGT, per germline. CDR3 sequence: CASGTLVPLYNEQFF. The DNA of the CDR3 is TGTGCCAGCGGAACACTAGTGCCCTTGTACAATGAGCAGTTCTTC.

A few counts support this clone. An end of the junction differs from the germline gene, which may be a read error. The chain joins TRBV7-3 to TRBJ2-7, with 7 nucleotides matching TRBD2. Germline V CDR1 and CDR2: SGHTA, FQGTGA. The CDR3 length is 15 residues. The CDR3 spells CASSLIAGSSYEQYF. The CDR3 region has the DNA TGTGCCAGCAGTTTAATAGCGGGCTCCTCCTACGAGCAGTACTTC.

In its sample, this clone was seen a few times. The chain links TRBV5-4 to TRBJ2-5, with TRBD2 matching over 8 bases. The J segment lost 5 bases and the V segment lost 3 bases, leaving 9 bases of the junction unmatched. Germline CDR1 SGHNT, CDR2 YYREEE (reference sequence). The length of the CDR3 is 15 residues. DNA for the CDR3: TGTGCCAGCAGCTCCTCAGCGGGGGCCGTGGAGACCCAGTACTTC. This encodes CASSSSAGAVETQYF.

CDR3 sequence: CATRLIGTAQETQYF. The CDR3 DNA reads as TGTGCCACCCGATTAATCGGGACAGCCCAAGAGACCCAGTACTTC. V usage is TRBV5-4 and J usage is TRBJ2-5; TRBD1 matches at 7 bases. Germline lookup yields CDR1 SGHNT and CDR2 YYREEE (reference sequence). The ends lost 9 bases at V and 1 base at J; junction bases unmatched: 12. The CDR3 has 15 residues.

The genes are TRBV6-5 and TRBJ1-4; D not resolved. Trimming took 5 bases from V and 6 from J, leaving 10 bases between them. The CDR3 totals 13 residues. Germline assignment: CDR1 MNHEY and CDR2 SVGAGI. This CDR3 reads CASSRAEHEKLFF. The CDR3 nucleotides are TGTGCCAGCAGTCGAGCAGAGCATGAAAAACTGTTTTTT.

CDR3 sequence reads: CASISRTGELFF. The CDR3 DNA follows: TGTGCCAGTATCTCTAGAACCGGGGAGCTGTTTTTT. The rearrangement uses TRBV19 and TRBJ2-2; no firm D call. Germline CDR1 is LNHDA and CDR2 is SQIVND (reference sequence). The CDR3 covers 12 residues. Trimming took 7 bases from V and 5 from J, leaving 8 bases between them.

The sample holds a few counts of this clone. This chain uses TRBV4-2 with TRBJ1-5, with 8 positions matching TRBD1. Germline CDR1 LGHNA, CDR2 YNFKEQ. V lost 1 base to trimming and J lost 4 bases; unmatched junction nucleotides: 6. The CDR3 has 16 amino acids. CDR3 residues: CASSQAGTGQNQPQHF. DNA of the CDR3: TGTGCCAGCAGCCAAGCCGGGACAGGCCAGAATCAGCCCCAGCATTTT.

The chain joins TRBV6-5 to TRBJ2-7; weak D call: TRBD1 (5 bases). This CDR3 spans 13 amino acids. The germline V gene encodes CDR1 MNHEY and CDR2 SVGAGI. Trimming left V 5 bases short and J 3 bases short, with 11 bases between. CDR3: CASSSYQGYEQYF. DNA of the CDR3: TGTGCCAGCAGTAGCTATCAGGGCTACGAGCAGTACTTC.

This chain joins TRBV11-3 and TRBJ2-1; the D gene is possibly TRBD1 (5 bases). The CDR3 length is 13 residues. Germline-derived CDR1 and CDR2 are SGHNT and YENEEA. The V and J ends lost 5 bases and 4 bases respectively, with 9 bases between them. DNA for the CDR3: TGTGCCAGCAGCAGAACAGGTTACAATGAGCAGTTCTTC. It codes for CASSRTGYNEQFF.

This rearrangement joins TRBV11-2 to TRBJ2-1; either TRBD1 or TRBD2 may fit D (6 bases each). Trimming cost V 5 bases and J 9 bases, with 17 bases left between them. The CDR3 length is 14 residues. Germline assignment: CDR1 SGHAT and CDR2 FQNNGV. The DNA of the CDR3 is TGTGCCAGCAGCCCGCGGGACACCTGGGGTGAGCAGTTCTTC. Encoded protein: CASSPRDTWGEQFF.

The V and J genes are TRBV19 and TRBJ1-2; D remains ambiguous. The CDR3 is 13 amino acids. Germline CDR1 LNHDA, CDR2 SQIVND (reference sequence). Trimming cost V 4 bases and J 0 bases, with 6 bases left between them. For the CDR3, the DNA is TGTGCCAGTAGTACGGCCACTAACTATGGCTACACCTTC. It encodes CASSTATNYGYTF.

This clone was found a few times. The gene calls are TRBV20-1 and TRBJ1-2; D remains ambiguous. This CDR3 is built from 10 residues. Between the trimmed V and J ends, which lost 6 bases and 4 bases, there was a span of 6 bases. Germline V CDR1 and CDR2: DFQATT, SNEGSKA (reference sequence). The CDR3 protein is CSAGSYGYTF. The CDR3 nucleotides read TGCAGTGCGGGCTCCTATGGCTACACCTTC.

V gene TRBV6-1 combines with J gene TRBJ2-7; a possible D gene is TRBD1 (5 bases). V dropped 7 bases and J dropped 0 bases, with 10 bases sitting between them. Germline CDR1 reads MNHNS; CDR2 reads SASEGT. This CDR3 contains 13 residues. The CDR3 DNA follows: TGTGCCAGCAACCCAGGGTCCTCCTACGAGCAGTACTTC. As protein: CASNPGSSYEQYF.